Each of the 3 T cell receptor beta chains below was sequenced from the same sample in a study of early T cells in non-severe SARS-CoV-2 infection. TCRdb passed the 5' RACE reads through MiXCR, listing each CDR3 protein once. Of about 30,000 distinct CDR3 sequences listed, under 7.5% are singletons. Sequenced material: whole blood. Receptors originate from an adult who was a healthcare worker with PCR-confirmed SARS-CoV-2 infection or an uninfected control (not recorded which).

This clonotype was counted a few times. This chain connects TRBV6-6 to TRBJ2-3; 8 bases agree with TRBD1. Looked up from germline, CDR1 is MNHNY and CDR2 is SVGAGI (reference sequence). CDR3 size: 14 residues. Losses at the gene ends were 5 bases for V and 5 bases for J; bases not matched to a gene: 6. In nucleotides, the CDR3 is TGTGCCAGCAGTCCGGACAGGGCCATAGATACGCAGTATTTT. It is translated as CASSPDRAIDTQYF.

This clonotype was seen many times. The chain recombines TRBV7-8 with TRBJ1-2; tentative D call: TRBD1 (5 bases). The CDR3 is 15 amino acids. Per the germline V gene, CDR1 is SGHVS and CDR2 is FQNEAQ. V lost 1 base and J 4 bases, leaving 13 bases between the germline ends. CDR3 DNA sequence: TGTGCCAGCAGCTTAGATCCAGGGACGGCCTATGGCTACACCTTC. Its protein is CASSLDPGTAYGYTF.

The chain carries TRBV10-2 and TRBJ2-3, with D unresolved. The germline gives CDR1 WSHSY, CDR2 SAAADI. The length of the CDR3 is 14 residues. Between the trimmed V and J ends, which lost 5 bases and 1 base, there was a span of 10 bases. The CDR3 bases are TGCGCCAGCAGTTTGCAGGACCGCACAGATACGCAGTATTTT. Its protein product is CASSLQDRTDTQYF.